The 5 T cell receptor delta chains listed next were all sequenced from one sample in a study of γδ T cells in repeated Plasmodium falciparum infection. TCRdb reapplied CATT to the multiplex PCR reads. The table includes over 45,000 delta-chain clones, over 1.5% detected once. Vgamma9/Vdelta2+ and Vdelta2-negative gammadelta T cells were flow-sorted from PBMC for bulk sequencing. The sequenced material came from gamma-delta T cells from blood. The receptors stem from a pool of human donors (malaria-infected and uninfected, not separated).

This clone was detected a few times. The protein held in TCRdb is that of a much larger clone and does not match this DNA's translation at residue 14, likely because of a read error; the protein shown is translated from the DNA. The V call is TRDV1, the J call TRDJ1; 7 bases match TRDD2. Here the J gene was assigned by germline matching of the DNA, as TCRdb has none. With 0 bases clipped from V and 0 bases from J, the junction kept 25 bases outside the gene matches. CDR1 is TSWWSYY and CDR2 is QGS in the germline V gene. CDR3 length equals 23 residues. Here the CDR3 DNA reads TGTGCTCTTGGGGAACTTTCCATTTCCTACCAGGGGGGGCCCATCACCTACACCGATAAACTCATCTTT. Translating gives CALGELSISYQGGPITYTDKLIF.

This clone showed up many times. A far bigger clonotype differs at one base, so this is likely a read error. The sample has other DNA sequences that encode this CDR3 too. The J gene is TRDJ1, the V gene TRDV1; tentatively, D is TRDD3 (9 bases). The germline V gene encodes CDR1 TSWWSYY and CDR2 QGS. CDR3 size: 22 residues. The CDR3 region has the DNA TGTGCTCTTGGGGAATTTACGCGTCTTCCTACTTATTGGGGGATAACAGGCGATAAACTCATCTTC. Protein: CALGEFTRLPTYWGITGDKLIF.

This clone came up many times. The rearrangement links TRDV1 to TRDJ1; 9 nucleotides align to TRDD3. This CDR3 region has 19 residues. Trimming took 5 bases from V and 0 from J; bases not matched to a gene: 16. Germline CDR1 is TSWWSYY and CDR2 is QGS. CDR3 amino acids: CALGQEHWGIRRYTDKLIF. The CDR3 region has the DNA TGTGCTCTTGGGCAAGAACATTGGGGGATAAGGAGATACACCGATAAACTCATCTTT.

As for this clone: It is likely a read error: a sequence one base away is far more abundant. Other DNA sequences in the sample encode the same CDR3. This rearrangement joins TRDV1 to TRDJ2, with D possibly TRDD3 on 5 matching bases. No J gene is reported in TCRdb; it was inferred here by comparing the DNA with germline. Per germline, CDR1 TSWWSYY and CDR2 QGS. V lost 3 bases and J 6 bases, leaving 26 bases between the germline ends. This CDR3 region has 19 residues. In DNA, the CDR3 is TGTGCTCTTGGGGAGGTGGCTATCGCGACTGGCGTTGGGGCAGCACAACTCTTCTTT. This codes for CALGEVAIATGVGAAQLFF.

This clone was picked up many times. The V call is TRDV1, the J call TRDJ1; 9 bases are shared with TRDD3. CDR1 and CDR2 from the germline V gene are TSWWSYY and QGS. This CDR3 region has 17 residues. The junction had 15 bases not matched to a gene; V was cut back by 3 bases and J by 7 bases. This CDR3 reads CALGEPPGGLGPAKLIF. The CDR3 DNA reads as TGTGCTCTTGGGGAGCCTCCTGGGGGATTGGGACCAGCTAAACTCATCTTT.